This T cell receptor (beta chain) is drawn from a study of shared clonotypes between healthy human individuals (TCRdb year 2020). At the level of the whole study: The cohort comprised a couple of women and three men aged 18 to 49 years. For each donor, CD4 naive and CD4 memory were each run on three plates, CD8 naive on two plates, and CD8 memory on one plate. To estimate repertoire size and how much clonotypes are shared between individuals, the study performed deep sequencing of blood TCR repertoires from a handful of healthy adults. To increase sequencing depth and limit assay-specific biases, different laboratories used diverse techniques to prepare libraries and sequence TCR repertoires. Leukapheresis yielded between about 0.85 and 9.5 billion PBMCs per donor.

For the CD8 naive samples, CD45RO-negative cells were positively selected for CCR7, yielding a CD45RA+CCR7+ population from which TemRA cells were excluded. The donors were healthy, HIV-negative adults with no recently reported acute infections or vaccinations. Only Caucasian adults living in Nashville, Tennessee, USA were represented among the donors. After blood collection by leukapheresis, PBMCs were isolated using Ficoll-Histopaque density gradient centrifugation and then cryopreserved in the vapor phase of liquid nitrogen. Purity and quantity of every magnetically sorted T cell population were checked by analytical flow cytometry. Each sorted fraction had its genomic DNA isolated and then quantified by UV absorbance on a Nanodrop 2000c. For this clone: This receptor's antigen is unknown. Base qualities were left out, and no much larger clone turns up one base away.

TCR CDR3 regions were amplified from genomic DNA by multiplex PCR using the deep immunoSEQ assay. Extracted genomic DNA from each cell subset was spread evenly across all wells of several immunoSEQ 96-well plates, with each plate serving as a replicate. For sorted subsets, about 220 ng of genomic DNA, equivalent to tens of thousands of T cell genomes, went into each replicate PCR. The purified libraries were quantified using a Qubit 3.0 fluorometer, sized with a Bioanalyzer 2100, and then quantified again using the KAPA Library Quantification kit. Every immunoSEQ 96-well plate was sequenced on a dedicated single-read 150-cycle Illumina NextSeq 550 flow cell. The study's own analysis went as follows. Because the immunoSEQ output held only junctional sequences and lacked quality scores, the filtering could not match the filtering applied to full-length reads. To assign V/J genes and CDR3, sequences were annotated against IMGT germline references using PyIR, a Python wrapper for IgBLAST v1.9. Reads were removed for weak V/J assignments (E-value above 1e-6), missing CDR3, stop codons, out-of-frame junctions, or ambiguous translated residues. V3J clonotypes were defined by identical inferred V gene, J gene, and CDR3 amino acid sequence. To compute the percentage overlap between repertoires, the number of shared unique clonotypes was divided by the size of the smaller repertoire. RTK rarefaction, the Chao1 estimator, and Recon v2.1 estimates of unobserved clonotypes were used to assess repertoire richness. Generation probabilities for all TCRbeta clonotypes obtained by the gDNA method from a handful of donors were computed using OLGA. TCRdb holds this immuneACCESS table with in-frame rearrangements only. Some clones are missing; in checked studies, unresolved V genes explain under half, and the rest has no known cause. V and J calls and clone size are as listed in that table; D and trimming were resolved from the DNA. Across this sample there are hundreds of thousands of clones, with about 95% seen only once. The ten largest clones take up about 0.11% of the sample.

Results the study describes overall, beyond this receptor: When a handful of donors were compared, the shared fraction of clonotypes was about 5% for naive CD4, roughly 3.3% for naive CD8, 2% to 2.5% for memory CD4, and 0.4% for memory CD8. Only blood was sampled, and tissue TCR repertoires likely differ from those in blood. Pairwise subsampling led to the expectation that sequencing depth would affect the degree of clonotype sharing among donors. Compared with non-shared clonotypes, clonotypes shared by all four sorted-subset donors had higher generation probabilities. Even with the large sequencing depth, rarefaction of the sorted-subset datasets indicated that sequencing was incomplete. Because the study included a small number of donors, the genetic and exposure-history diversity represented was limited. Naive subsets generally had larger estimated clonotype richness than memory subsets.

V loses 0 bases, J loses 2 bases, and the germline ends lie 7 bases apart. The germline V gene (reference sequence) specifies MNHEY as CDR1 and SMNVEV as CDR2. The CDR3 covers 14 residues, taking in both the cysteine and the phenylalanine. The entry retains the CDR3 DNA only, 42 bases that are in frame from base 1. The chain joins TRBV27 to TRBJ2-5, with the D assignment possibly TRBD1 or TRBD2, given 5 matching bases for each. The clonotype comes from a woman in her twenties or thirties in good health. Material: naive CD8+ T cells sorted from blood. Interpreted using the paper, the cell subset or site label stands for: CD45RA+CCR7+. The nucleotide sequence is given as TGTGCCAGCAGTTTATCGGGGGTTCAAGAGACCCAGTACTTC. It encodes CASSLSGVQETQYF.